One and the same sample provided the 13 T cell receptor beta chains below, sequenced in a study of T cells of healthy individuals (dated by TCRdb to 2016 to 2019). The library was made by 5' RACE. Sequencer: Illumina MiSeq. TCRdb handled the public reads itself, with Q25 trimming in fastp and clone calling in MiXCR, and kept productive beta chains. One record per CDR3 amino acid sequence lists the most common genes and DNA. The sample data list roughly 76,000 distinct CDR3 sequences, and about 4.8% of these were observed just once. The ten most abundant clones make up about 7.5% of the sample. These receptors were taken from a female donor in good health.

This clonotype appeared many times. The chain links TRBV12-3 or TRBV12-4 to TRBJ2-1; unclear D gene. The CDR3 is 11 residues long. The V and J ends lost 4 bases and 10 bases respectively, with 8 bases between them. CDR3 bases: TGTGCCAGCAGTTCCCGGACCGAGCAGTTCTTC. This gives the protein CASSSRTEQFF.

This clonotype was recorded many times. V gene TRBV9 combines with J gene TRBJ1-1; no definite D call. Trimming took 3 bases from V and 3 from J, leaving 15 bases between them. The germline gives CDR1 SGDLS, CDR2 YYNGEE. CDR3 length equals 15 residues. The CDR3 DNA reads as TGTGCCAGCAGCGCTTCACGCGGAAAGGACACTGAAGCTTTCTTT. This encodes CASSASRGKDTEAFF.

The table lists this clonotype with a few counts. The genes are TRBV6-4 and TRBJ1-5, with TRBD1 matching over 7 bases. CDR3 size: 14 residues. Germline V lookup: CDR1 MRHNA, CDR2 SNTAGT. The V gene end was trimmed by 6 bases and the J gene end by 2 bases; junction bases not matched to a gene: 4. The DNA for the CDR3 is TGTGCCAGCAGCGATACAGGGGGCAATCAGCCCCAGCATTTT. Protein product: CASSDTGGNQPQHF.

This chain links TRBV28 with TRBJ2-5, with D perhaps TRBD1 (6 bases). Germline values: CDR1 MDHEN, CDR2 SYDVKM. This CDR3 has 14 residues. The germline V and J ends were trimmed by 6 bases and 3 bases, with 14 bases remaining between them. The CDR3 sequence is CASSPRTAKETQYF. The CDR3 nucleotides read TGTGCCAGCAGCCCCCGGACAGCAAAAGAGACCCAGTACTTC.

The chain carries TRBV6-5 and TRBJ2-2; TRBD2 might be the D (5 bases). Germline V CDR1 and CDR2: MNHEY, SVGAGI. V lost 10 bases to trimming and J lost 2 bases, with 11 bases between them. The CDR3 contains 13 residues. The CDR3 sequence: CATEAANTGELFF. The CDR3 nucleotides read TGTGCCACTGAAGCGGCAAACACCGGGGAGCTGTTTTTT.

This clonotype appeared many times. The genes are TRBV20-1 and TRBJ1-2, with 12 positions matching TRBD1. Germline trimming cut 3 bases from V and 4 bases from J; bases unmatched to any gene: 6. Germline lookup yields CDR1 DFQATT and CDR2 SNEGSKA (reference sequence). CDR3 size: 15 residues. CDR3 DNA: TGCAGTGCTAGCCCGGGACAGGGGGCCTCCTATGGCTACACCTTC. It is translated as CSASPGQGASYGYTF.

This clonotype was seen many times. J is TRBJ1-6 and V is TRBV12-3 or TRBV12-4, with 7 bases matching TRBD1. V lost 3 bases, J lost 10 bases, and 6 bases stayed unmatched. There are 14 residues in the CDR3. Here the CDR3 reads CASSFEGAKSPLHF. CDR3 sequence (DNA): TGTGCCAGCAGTTTCGAGGGGGCGAAGTCACCCCTCCACTTT.

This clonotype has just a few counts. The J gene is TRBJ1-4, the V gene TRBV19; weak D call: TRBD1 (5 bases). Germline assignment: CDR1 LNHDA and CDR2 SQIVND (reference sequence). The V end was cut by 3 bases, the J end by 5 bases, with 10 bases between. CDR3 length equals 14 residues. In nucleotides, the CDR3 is TGTGCCAGTAGTATCCCGGGGCGGAATGAAAAACTGTTTTTT. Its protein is CASSIPGRNEKLFF.

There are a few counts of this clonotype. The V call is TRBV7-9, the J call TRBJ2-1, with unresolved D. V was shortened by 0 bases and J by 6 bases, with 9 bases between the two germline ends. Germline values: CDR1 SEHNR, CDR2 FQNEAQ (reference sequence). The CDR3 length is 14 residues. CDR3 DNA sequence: TGTGCCAGCAGCTTAGCGTGGCAGAGCAATGAGCAGTTCTTC. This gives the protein CASSLAWQSNEQFF.

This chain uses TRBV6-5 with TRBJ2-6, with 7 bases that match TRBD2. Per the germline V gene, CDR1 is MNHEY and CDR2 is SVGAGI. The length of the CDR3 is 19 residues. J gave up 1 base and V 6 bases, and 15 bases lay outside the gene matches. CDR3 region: CASSQRLARPGSGANVLTF. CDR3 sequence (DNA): TGTGCCAGCAGCCAAAGACTAGCACGCCCAGGGTCTGGGGCCAACGTCCTGACTTTC.

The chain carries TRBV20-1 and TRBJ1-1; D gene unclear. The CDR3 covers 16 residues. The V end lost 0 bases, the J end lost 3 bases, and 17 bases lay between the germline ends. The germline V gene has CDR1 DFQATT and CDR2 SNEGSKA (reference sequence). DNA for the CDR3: TGCAGTGCTAGAGAGCAGGTACAAATCCAGGACACTGAAGCTTTCTTT. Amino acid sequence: CSAREQVQIQDTEAFF.

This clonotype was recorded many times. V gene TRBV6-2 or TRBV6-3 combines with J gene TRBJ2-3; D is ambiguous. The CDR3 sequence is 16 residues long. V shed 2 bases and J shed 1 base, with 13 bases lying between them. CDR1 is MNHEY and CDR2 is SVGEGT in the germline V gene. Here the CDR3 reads CASSYEVGLGTDTQYF. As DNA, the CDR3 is TGTGCCAGCAGTTACGAGGTCGGGCTCGGCACAGATACGCAGTATTTT.

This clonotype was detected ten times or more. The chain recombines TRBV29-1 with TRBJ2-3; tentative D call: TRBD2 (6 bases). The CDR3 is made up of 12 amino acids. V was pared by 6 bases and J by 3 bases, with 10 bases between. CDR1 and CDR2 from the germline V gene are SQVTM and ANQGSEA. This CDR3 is CSVVLATDTQYF. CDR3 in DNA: TGCAGCGTGGTACTAGCTACAGATACGCAGTATTTT.